This is a list of T cell receptor beta chains from one sample in a study of cytomegalovirus exposure and HLA in healthy donors. Data came from immunoSEQ multiplex PCR; TCRdb stores just in-frame clones and leaves some out. The table counts around 75,000 clones; approximately 15% lies in the top ten. The sequenced sample consisted of PBMCs. These receptors were collected from a man aged 50 or older in good health and CMV-seropositive. CDR3s leave out the opening cysteine and the closing phenylalanine or tryptophan. Fields, in order: V gene, D gene, CDR3 protein. A D gene is named only where the DNA matches it firmly.

v_gene: TRBV5-1
d_gene: TRBD1
CDR3aa: ASSIGQVEDTQY

v_gene: TRBV30
d_gene: TRBD2
CDR3aa: AWNGGSGLSDTQY

v_gene: TRBV19
d_gene: TRBD1
CDR3aa: ASSTRTGLVGNTIY

v_gene: TRBV5-1
d_gene: NA
CDR3aa: ASSLGVTTEAF

v_gene: TRBV7-9
d_gene: NA
CDR3aa: ASSHGTGSKDYGYT

v_gene: TRBV7-2
d_gene: NA
CDR3aa: ASSLEGGGYT

v_gene: TRBV14
d_gene: NA
CDR3aa: ASSQQGLANEKLF

v_gene: TRBV5-8
d_gene: NA
CDR3aa: ASHPPRGATQPQH

v_gene: TRBV6-5
d_gene: NA
CDR3aa: ASSTEAESEQF

v_gene: TRBV10-2
d_gene: TRBD1
CDR3aa: ASSESGQWSY

v_gene: TRBV6-1
d_gene: TRBD1
CDR3aa: ASRVDREGNQPQH

v_gene: TRBV27
d_gene: NA
CDR3aa: ASSSRVNTEAF

v_gene: TRBV5-6
d_gene: TRBD2
CDR3aa: ASSLAGREGTDTQY

v_gene: TRBV5-1
d_gene: TRBD1
CDR3aa: ASSLWDRGGELF

v_gene: TRBV5-4
d_gene: NA
CDR3aa: ASSRGVPLRYGYT

v_gene: TRBV10-3
d_gene: NA
CDR3aa: AISDGVTTEAF

v_gene: TRBV9
d_gene: NA
CDR3aa: ASSVDIGRGYEQY

v_gene: TRBV2
d_gene: NA
CDR3aa: ASSRTDSPLH

v_gene: TRBV19
d_gene: TRBD1
CDR3aa: ASSIQGAEAF

v_gene: TRBV19
d_gene: TRBD2
CDR3aa: ARRKLEGLAVSTDTQY

v_gene: TRBV19
d_gene: NA
CDR3aa: ASSTPNTGELF

v_gene: TRBV5-1
d_gene: NA
CDR3aa: ASSLEWASSPLH

v_gene: TRBV6-5
d_gene: TRBD1
CDR3aa: ASSYGDRGADTQY

v_gene: TRBV11-2
d_gene: TRBD1
CDR3aa: ASRRLWTGHNYGYT

v_gene: TRBV10-3
d_gene: NA
CDR3aa: AITDSYNEQF

v_gene: TRBV10-3
d_gene: NA
CDR3aa: AISEGEGEKLF

v_gene: TRBV29-1
d_gene: NA
CDR3aa: SVEENRGGTYGYT

v_gene: TRBV9
d_gene: TRBD2
CDR3aa: ASSAGGGRAETQY

v_gene: TRBV19
d_gene: NA
CDR3aa: ASSISHRRRIYEQY

v_gene: TRBV6-1
d_gene: NA
CDR3aa: ASSEMRGAGNQPQH